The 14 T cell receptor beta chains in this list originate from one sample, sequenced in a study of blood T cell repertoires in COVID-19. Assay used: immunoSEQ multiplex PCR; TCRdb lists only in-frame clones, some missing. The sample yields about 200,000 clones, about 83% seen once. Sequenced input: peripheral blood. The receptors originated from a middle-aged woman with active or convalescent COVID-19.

The CDR3 sequence is CASSIGSGGETQYF. The CDR3 nucleotides read TGTGCCAGTAGTATAGGTAGCGGGGGGGAGACCCAGTACTTC. The gene calls are TRBV19 and TRBJ2-5; 10 nucleotides align to TRBD2. Trimming removed 1 base from V and 5 bases from J; junction bases left unmatched: 1. The CDR3 has 14 residues. Germline CDR1 and CDR2: LNHDA and SQIVND (reference sequence).

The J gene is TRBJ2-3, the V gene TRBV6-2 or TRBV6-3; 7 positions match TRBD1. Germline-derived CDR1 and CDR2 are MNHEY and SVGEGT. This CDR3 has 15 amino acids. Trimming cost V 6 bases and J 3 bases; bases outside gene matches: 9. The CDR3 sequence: CASSADRVFTDTQYF. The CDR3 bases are TGTGCCAGCAGCGCAGACAGGGTCTTTACAGATACGCAGTATTTT.

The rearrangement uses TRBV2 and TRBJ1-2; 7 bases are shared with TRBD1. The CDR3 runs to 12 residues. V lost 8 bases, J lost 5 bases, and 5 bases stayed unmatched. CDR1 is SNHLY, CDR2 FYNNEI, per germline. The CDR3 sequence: CASLRGTYGYTF. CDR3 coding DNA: TGTGCCAGCCTCAGGGGGACATATGGCTACACCTTC.

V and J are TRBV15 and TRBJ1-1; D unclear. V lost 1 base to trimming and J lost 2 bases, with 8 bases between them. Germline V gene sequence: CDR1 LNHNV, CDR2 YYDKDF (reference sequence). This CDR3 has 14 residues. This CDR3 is CATSRAADNTEAFF. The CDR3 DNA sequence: TGTGCCACCAGCAGAGCAGCGGATAACACTGAAGCTTTCTTT.

CDR3 nucleotide sequence: TGTGCCACCAGCAGAGATACCGCCCCAGGCGAAAAACTGTTTTTT. Protein sequence: CATSRDTAPGEKLFF. The chain employs TRBV15 and TRBJ1-4; no reliable D call. This CDR3 is built from 15 residues. V was cut by 0 bases and J by 8 bases, with 13 bases left in between. Germline assignment: CDR1 LNHNV and CDR2 YYDKDF (reference sequence).

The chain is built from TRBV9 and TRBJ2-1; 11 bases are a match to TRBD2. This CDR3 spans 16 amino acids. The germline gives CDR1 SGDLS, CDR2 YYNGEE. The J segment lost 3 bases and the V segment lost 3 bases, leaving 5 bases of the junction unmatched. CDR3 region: CASSDAGTSGYNEQFF. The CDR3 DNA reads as TGTGCCAGCAGCGACGCCGGGACTAGCGGCTACAATGAGCAGTTCTTC.

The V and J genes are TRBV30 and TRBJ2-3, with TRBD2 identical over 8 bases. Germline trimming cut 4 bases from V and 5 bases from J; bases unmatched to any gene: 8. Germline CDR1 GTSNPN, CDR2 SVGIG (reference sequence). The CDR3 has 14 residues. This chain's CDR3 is CAWMAGGRGDTQYF. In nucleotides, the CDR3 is TGTGCCTGGATGGCGGGGGGCCGTGGAGATACGCAGTATTTT. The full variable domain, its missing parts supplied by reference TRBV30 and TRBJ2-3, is SQTIHQWPATLVQPVGSPLSLECTVEGTSNPNLYWYRQAAGRGLQLLFYSVGIGQISSEVPQNLSASRPQDRQFILSSKKLLLSDSGFYLCAWMAGGRGDTQYFGPGTRLTVL.

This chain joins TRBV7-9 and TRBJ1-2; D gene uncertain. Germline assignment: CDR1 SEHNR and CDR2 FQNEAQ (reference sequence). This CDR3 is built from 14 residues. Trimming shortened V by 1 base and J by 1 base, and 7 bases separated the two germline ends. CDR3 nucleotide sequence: TGTGCCAGCAGCTTAGGCGCGAATAACTATGGCTACACCTTC. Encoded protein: CASSLGANNYGYTF.

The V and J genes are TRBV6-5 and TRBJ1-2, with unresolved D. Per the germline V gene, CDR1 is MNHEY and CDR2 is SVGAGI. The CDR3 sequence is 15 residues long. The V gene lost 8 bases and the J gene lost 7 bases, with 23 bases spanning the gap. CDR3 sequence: CASRPGSSLRGGYTF. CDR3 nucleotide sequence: TGTGCCAGCCGGCCTGGATCTTCACTTCGGGGTGGCTACACCTTC.

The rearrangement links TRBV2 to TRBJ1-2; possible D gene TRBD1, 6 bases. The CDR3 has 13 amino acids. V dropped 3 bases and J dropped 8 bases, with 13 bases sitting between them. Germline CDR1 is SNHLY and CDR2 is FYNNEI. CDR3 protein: CASSDPQGGGYTF. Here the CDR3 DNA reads TGTGCCAGCAGTGACCCACAGGGCGGCGGCTACACCTTC.

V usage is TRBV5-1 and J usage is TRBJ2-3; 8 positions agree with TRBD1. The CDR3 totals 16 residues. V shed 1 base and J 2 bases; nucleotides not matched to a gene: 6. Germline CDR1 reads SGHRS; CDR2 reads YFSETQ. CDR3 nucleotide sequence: TGCGCCAGCAGCTTGCAGGGGGCGCGTGACACAGATACGCAGTATTTT. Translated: CASSLQGARDTDTQYF.

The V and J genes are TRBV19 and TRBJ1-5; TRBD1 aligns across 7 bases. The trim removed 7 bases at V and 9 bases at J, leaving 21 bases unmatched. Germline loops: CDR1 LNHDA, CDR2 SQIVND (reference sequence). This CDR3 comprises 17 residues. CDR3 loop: CASTLITGDSLKRPQHF. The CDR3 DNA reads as TGTGCCAGTACCCTAATAACAGGGGACTCCCTAAAGCGGCCCCAGCATTTT.

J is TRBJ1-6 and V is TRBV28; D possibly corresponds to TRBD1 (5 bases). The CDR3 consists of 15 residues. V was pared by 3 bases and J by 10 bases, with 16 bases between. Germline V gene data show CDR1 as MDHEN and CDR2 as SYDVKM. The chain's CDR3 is CASSFHQGLGSPLHF. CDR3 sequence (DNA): TGTGCCAGCAGTTTTCATCAGGGTCTAGGGTCACCCCTCCACTTT.

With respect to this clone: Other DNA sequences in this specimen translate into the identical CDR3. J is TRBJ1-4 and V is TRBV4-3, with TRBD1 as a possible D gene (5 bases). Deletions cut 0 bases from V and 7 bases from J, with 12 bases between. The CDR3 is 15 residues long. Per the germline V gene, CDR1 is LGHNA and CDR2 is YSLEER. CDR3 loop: CASSQDGRGIEKLFF. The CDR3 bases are TGCGCCAGCAGCCAAGATGGTCGGGGGATTGAAAAACTGTTTTTT.